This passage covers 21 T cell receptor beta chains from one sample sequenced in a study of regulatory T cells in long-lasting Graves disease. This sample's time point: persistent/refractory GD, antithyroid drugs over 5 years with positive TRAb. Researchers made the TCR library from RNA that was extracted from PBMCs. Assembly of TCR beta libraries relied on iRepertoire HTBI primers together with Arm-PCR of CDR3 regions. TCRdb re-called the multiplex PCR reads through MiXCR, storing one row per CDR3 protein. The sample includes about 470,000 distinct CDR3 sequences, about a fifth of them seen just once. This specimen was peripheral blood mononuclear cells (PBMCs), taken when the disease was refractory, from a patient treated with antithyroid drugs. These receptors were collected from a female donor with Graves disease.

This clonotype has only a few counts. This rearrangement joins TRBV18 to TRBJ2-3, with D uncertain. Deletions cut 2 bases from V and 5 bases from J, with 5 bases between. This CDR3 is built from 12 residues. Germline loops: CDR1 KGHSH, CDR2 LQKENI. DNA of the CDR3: TGTGCCAGCTCACCATCGGGAGATACGCAGTATTTT. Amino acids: CASSPSGDTQYF.

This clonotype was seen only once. The chain's CDR3 is CASKVPGFYGYTF. CDR3 coding DNA: TGCGCCAGCAAGGTTCCGGGTTTTTATGGCTACACCTTC. The J gene is TRBJ1-2, the V gene TRBV10-2; D not resolved. CDR1 and CDR2 from the germline V gene are WSHSY and SAAADI. V was clipped by 7 bases and J by 5 bases, with 14 bases between them. The CDR3 contains 13 residues.

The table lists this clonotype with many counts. The CDR3 coding sequence is TGTGCCAGCAGCCCCGCCGGACAGGCGGAGGCCCAGTACTTC. Protein product: CASSPAGQAEAQYF. This chain links TRBV12-3 or TRBV12-4 with TRBJ2-5, with TRBD1 identical over 7 bases. Trimming at V came to 6 bases and at J to 9 bases, leaving 13 bases not matched to a gene. The length of the CDR3 is 14 residues.

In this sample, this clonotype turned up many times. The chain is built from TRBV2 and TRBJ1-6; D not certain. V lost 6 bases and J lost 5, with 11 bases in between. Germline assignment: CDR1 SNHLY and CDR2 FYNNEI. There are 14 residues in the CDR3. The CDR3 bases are TGTGCCAGCAGCACATTTAGGGATAATTCACCCCTCCACTTT. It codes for CASSTFRDNSPLHF.

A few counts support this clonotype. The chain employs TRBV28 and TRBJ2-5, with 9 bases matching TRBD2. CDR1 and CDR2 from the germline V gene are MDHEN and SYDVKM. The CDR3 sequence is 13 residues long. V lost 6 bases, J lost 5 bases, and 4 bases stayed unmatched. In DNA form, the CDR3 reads TGTGCCAGCAGGCGTAGCGGGAGTGAGACCCAGTACTTC. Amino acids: CASRRSGSETQYF.

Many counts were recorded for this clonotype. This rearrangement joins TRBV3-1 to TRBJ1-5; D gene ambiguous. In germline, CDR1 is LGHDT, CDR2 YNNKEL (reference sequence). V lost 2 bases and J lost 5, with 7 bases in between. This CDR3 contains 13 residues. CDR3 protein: CASSQRLHQPQHF. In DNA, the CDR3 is TGTGCCAGCAGCCAACGACTCCATCAGCCCCAGCATTTT. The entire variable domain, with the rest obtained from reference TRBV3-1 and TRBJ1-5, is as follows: DTAVSQTPKYLVTQMGNDKSIKCEQNLGHDTMYWYKQDSKKFLKIMFSYNNKELIINETVPNRFSPKSPDKAHLNLHINSLELGDSAVYFCASSQRLHQPQHFGDGTRLSIL.

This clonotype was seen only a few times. DNA of the CDR3: TGTGCCAGCAGTTTTAATAGACAGGGCCGGCAATCGTCCTACGAGCAGTACTTC. Translated: CASSFNRQGRQSSYEQYF. This sequence joins TRBV27 and TRBJ2-7, with 7 bases matching TRBD1. The CDR3 has 18 amino acids. Losses at the gene ends were 3 bases for V and 1 base for J; bases not matched to a gene: 15. Germline assignment: CDR1 MNHEY and CDR2 SMNVEV (reference sequence).

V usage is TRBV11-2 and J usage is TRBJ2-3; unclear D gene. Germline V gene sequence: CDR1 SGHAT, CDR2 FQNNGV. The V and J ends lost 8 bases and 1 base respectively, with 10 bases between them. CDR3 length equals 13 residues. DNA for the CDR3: TGTGCCAGCTCGGAACTGGGCACAGATACGCAGTATTTT. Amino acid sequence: CASSELGTDTQYF. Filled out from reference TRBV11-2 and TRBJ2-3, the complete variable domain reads EAGVAQSPRYKIIEKRQSVAFWCNPISGHATLYWYQQILGQGPKLLIQFQNNGVVDDSQLPKDRFSAERLKGVDSTLKIQPAKLEDSAVYLCASSELGTDTQYFGPGTRLTVL.

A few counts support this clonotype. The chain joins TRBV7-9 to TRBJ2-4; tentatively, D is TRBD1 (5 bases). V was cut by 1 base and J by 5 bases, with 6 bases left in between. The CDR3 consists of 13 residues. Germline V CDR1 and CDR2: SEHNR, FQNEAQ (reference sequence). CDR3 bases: TGTGCCAGCAGCTTAGAAGGGGAAAACATTCAGTACTTC. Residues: CASSLEGENIQYF.

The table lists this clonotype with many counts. CDR3 in DNA: TGTGCCAGCAGTGAACGACGGGTCGAGCAGTACTTC. Translated, it gives CASSERRVEQYF. This chain connects TRBV2 to TRBJ2-7; D call uncertain. From germline, CDR1 is SNHLY and CDR2 FYNNEI. The CDR3 runs to 12 residues. V gave up 2 bases and J gave up 6 bases, with 8 bases separating them. The whole variable domain, filled in from reference TRBV2 and TRBJ2-7, reads EPEVTQTPSHQVTQMGQEVILRCVPISNHLYFYWYRQILGQKVEFLVSFYNNEISEKSEIFDDQFSVERPDGSNFTLKIRSTKLEDSAMYFCASSERRVEQYFGPGTRLTVT.

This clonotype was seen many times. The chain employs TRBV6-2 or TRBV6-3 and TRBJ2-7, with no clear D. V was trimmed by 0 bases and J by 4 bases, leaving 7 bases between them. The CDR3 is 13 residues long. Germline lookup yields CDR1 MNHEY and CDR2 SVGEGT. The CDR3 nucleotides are TGTGCCAGCAGTTACTCCCACACGTACGAGCAGTACTTC. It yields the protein CASSYSHTYEQYF.

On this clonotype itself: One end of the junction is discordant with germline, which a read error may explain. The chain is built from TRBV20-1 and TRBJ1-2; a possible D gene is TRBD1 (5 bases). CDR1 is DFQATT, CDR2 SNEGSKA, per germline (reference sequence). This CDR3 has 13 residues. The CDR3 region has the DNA TGCTGTGCACCGCCGGGACCGAACTATGGCTACACCTTC. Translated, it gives CCAPPGPNYGYTF.

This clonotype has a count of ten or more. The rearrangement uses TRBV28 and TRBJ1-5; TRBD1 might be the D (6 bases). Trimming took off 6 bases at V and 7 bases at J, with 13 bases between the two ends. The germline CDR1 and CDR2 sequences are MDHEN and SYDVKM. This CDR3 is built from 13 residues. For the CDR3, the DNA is TGTGCCAGCAGCGATTTCAGGGGCCAGCCCCAGCATTTT. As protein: CASSDFRGQPQHF. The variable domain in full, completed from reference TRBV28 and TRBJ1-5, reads DVKVTQSSRYLVKRTGEKVFLECVQDMDHENMFWYRQDPGLGLRLIYFSYDVKMKEKGDIPEGYSVSREKKERFSLILESASTNQTSMYLCASSDFRGQPQHFGDGTRLSIL.

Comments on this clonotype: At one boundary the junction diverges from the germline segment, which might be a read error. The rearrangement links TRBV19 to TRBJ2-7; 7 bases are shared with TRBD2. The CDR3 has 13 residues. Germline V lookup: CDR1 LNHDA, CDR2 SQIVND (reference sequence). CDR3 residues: CAGSIRDYYEQYF. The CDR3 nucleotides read TGTGCCGGTAGTATACGGGACTACTACGAGCAGTACTTC. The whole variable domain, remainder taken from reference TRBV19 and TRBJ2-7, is DGGITQSPKYLFRKEGQNVTLSCEQNLNHDAMYWYRQDPGQGLRLIYYSQIVNDFQKGDIAEGYSVSREKKESFPLTVTSAQKNPTAFYLCAGSIRDYYEQYFGPGTRLTVT.

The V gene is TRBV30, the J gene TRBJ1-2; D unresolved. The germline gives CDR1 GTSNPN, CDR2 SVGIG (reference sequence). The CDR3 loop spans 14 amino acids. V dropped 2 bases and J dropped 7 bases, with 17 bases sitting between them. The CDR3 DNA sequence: TGTGCCTGGAGTTCACGGACCGGTCGGCGTGGCTACACCTTC. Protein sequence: CAWSSRTGRRGYTF. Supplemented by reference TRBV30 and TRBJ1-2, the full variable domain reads SQTIHQWPATLVQPVGSPLSLECTVEGTSNPNLYWYRQAAGRGLQLLFYSVGIGQISSEVPQNLSASRPQDRQFILSSKKLLLSDSGFYLCAWSSRTGRRGYTFGSGTRLTVV.

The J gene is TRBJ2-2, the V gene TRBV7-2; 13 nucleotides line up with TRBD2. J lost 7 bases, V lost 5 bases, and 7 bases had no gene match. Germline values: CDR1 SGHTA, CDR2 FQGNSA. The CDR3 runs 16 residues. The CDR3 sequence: CASSIGLAGVYGELFF. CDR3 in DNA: TGTGCCAGCAGCATCGGACTAGCGGGAGTTTACGGGGAGCTGTTTTTT. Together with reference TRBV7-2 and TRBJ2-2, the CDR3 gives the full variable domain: GAGVSQSPSNKVTEKGKDVELRCDPISGHTALYWYRQSLGQGLEFLIYFQGNSAPDKSGLPSDRFSAERTGGSVSTLTIQRTQQEDSAVYLCASSIGLAGVYGELFFGEGSRLTVL.

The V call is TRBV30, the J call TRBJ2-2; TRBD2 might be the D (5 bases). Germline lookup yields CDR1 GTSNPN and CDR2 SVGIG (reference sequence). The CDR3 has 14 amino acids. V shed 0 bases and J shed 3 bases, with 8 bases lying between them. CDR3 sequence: CAWSVDFYTGELFF. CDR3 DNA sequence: TGTGCCTGGAGTGTGGACTTTTACACCGGGGAGCTGTTTTTT.

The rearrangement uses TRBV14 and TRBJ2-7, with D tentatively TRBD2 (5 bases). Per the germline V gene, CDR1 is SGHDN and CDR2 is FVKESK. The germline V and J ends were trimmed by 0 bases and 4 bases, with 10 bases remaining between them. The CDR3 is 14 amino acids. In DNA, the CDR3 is TGTGCCAGCAGCCAAGATCAGCGGCGGTACGAGCAGTACTTC. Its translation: CASSQDQRRYEQYF.

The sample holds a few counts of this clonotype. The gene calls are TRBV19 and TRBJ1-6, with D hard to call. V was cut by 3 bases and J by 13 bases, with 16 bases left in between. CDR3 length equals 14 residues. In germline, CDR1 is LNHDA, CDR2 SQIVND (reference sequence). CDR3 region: CASSMGGASAPLHF. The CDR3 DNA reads TGTGCCAGTAGTATGGGAGGCGCATCGGCGCCCCTCCACTTT.

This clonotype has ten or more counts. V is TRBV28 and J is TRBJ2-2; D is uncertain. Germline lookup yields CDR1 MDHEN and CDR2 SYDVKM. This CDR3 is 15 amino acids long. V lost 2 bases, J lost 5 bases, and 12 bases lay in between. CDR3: CASSLVGVGTGELFF. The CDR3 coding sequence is TGTGCCAGCAGTTTAGTGGGCGTGGGAACCGGGGAGCTGTTTTTT. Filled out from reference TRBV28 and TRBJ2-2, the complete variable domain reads DVKVTQSSRYLVKRTGEKVFLECVQDMDHENMFWYRQDPGLGLRLIYFSYDVKMKEKGDIPEGYSVSREKKERFSLILESASTNQTSMYLCASSLVGVGTGELFFGEGSRLTVL.

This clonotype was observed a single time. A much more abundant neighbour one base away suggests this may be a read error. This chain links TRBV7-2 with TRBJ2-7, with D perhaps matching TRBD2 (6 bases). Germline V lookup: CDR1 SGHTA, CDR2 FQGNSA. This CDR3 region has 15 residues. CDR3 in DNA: TGTGCCAGCAGCTTAGGTTCGGAGGGGATCTACGAGCGGTACTTC. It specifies CASSLGSEGIYERYF.